Below are 18 T cell receptor beta chains sequenced from a single sample in a study of post-analysis software for immune sequencing data. Findings and caveats of the study: Patients used a few TRBV segments, including TRBV5-6, TRBV5-1 and TRBV20-1, more often than controls.

Carried by the TCR beta cDNA libraries were unique molecular identifiers. TCRdb passed the PCR reads through MiXCR, listing each CDR3 protein once. The sample yields about 430,000 distinct CDR3 sequences, approximately 42% seen once. Antigen specificity for these receptors is unknown. Sequencing was performed on blood. These receptors came from a girl aged 2 to 9 with multiple sclerosis.

This clonotype was counted a few times. The V gene is TRBV4-3, the J gene TRBJ2-1, with D unresolved. Between the trimmed V and J ends, which lost 0 bases and 5 bases, there was a span of 8 bases. There are 14 residues in the CDR3. Looked up from germline, CDR1 is LGHNA and CDR2 is YSLEER. CDR3 bases: TGCGCCAGCAGCCAAGAGTGGCCAGACAATGAGCAGTTCTTC. This sequence encodes CASSQEWPDNEQFF.

The V call is TRBV5-6, the J call TRBJ2-4; D may be TRBD1 (5 bases). The CDR3 has 16 amino acids. V lost 1 base and J lost 0, with 11 bases in between. Germline CDR1 SGHDT, CDR2 YYEEEE. CDR3 loop: CASSLRGPLAKNIQYF. In nucleotides, the CDR3 is TGTGCCAGCAGCTTGAGGGGTCCCCTAGCCAAAAACATTCAGTACTTC.

To note about this clonotype: This could be a read error, since a much larger clone is one nucleotide away. The chain has TRBV12-3 or TRBV12-4 and TRBJ2-4; tentatively, D is TRBD1 (5 bases). CDR3 length equals 13 residues. Between the trimmed V and J ends, which lost 3 bases and 9 bases, there was a span of 12 bases. The CDR3: CASSLNRWSIQYF. The CDR3 nucleotides read TGTGCCAGCAGTTTGAACAGGTGGAGCATTCAGTACTTC.

This clonotype was observed a few times. The chain joins TRBV4-3 to TRBJ1-2; TRBD1 aligns across 9 bases. V shed 2 bases, J shed 2 bases, and the junction held 9 bases outside the gene matches. CDR3 size: 17 residues. CDR1 LGHNA and CDR2 YSLEER come from the germline V gene. The CDR3 region has the DNA TGCGCCAGCAGCCAAACACCCTCGACAGGGGGAAACTATGGCTACACCTTC. It translates to CASSQTPSTGGNYGYTF.

V and J are TRBV4-1 and TRBJ2-7; D perhaps matches TRBD1 (6 bases). Per the germline V gene, CDR1 is MGHRA and CDR2 is YSYEKL. V was cut by 5 bases and J by 3 bases, with 14 bases left in between. The CDR3 length is 14 residues. This chain's CDR3 is CASSARQELYEQYF. For the CDR3, the DNA is TGCGCCAGCAGCGCCCGACAGGAGCTCTACGAGCAGTACTTC.

The rearrangement links TRBV5-1 to TRBJ1-6, with D possibly TRBD1 on 5 matching bases. This CDR3 comprises 15 residues. Per germline, CDR1 SGHRS and CDR2 YFSETQ. V shed 4 bases and J shed 7 bases, with 15 bases lying between them. The CDR3 DNA reads as TGCGCCAGCAGCCCCCGAGAGGGACGGAATTCACCCCTCCACTTT. Translation gives CASSPREGRNSPLHF.

The chain has TRBV12-3 or TRBV12-4 and TRBJ1-1; D gene ambiguous. Trimming removed 5 bases from V and 0 bases from J, with 10 bases in between. The CDR3 contains 14 residues. This CDR3 is CASSPISMNTEAFF. The CDR3 DNA follows: TGTGCCAGCAGTCCGATATCTATGAACACTGAAGCTTTCTTT.

This clonotype has just a few counts. The V gene is TRBV20-1, the J gene TRBJ2-1; TRBD1 is a possible D gene (6 bases). Trimming removed 5 bases at V and 0 bases at J, with 11 bases between. Germline V gene lookup returns CDR1 DFQATT and CDR2 SNEGSKA (reference sequence). CDR3 length: 14 amino acids. CDR3 sequence (DNA): TGCAGTGCTCCAGGGGCTAGCTCCTACAATGAGCAGTTCTTC. It specifies CSAPGASSYNEQFF.

This chain uses TRBV5-1 with TRBJ1-1; D remains ambiguous. The V gene lost 0 bases and the J gene lost 3 bases, with 9 bases spanning the gap. The CDR3 has 14 residues. Germline-derived CDR1 and CDR2 are SGHRS and YFSETQ. The CDR3 bases are TGCGCCAGCAGCTTGGTTGGGGAGTACACTGAAGCTTTCTTT. Residues: CASSLVGEYTEAFF.

This clonotype showed up just a few times. The chain carries TRBV20-1 and TRBJ2-7; 8 bases fit TRBD1. Germline V CDR1 and CDR2: DFQATT, SNEGSKA (reference sequence). This CDR3 has 13 residues. V was pared by 2 bases and J by 5 bases, with 5 bases of the junction left unmatched. Written as DNA, the CDR3 is TGCAGTGCTAGAAGCCAGGACAGGGACGAGCAGTACTTC. This gives the protein CSARSQDRDEQYF.

The chain links TRBV6-5 to TRBJ2-2; no firm D call. The CDR3 has 13 residues. CDR1 and CDR2 (germline): MNHEY, SVGAGI. Trimming left V 10 bases short and J 4 bases short, with 13 bases between. The CDR3 region has the DNA TGTGCCATTTCGACGGAGTCCACCGGGGAGCTGTTTTTT. Translation: CAISTESTGELFF.

This clonotype has a handful of counts. The CDR3 sequence: CASQAAWASGRNEQFF. The CDR3 DNA reads as TGCGCCAGCCAAGCGGCATGGGCTAGCGGGAGGAATGAGCAGTTCTTC. The rearrangement uses TRBV5-1 and TRBJ2-1; 11 nucleotides line up with TRBD2. Germline V gene sequence: CDR1 SGHRS, CDR2 YFSETQ. V was pared by 7 bases and J by 7 bases, with 13 bases of the junction left unmatched. The CDR3 totals 16 residues.

CDR3 bases: TGTGCCAGCAGCCCGGGCAGTGTAGATGGCACCTACTATGGCTACACCTTC. It encodes CASSPGSVDGTYYGYTF. J is TRBJ1-2 and V is TRBV28; D uncertain. V was clipped by 6 bases and J by 3 bases, with 23 bases between them. This CDR3 is built from 17 residues. Germline-derived CDR1 and CDR2 are MDHEN and SYDVKM.

This clonotype was seen more than once but under ten times. The genes are TRBV2 and TRBJ2-6, with a tentative D call TRBD2 (5 bases). Trimming shortened V by 3 bases and J by 1 base, and 10 bases separated the two germline ends. CDR1 and CDR2 (germline): SNHLY, FYNNEI. CDR3 length: 16 residues. DNA for the CDR3: TGTGCCAGCAGTGAGAACGGGGTGTCTGGGGCCAACGTCCTGACTTTC. Translating gives CASSENGVSGANVLTF.

The genes are TRBV29-1 and TRBJ2-1; 9 positions match TRBD2. Unmatched junction bases numbered 23, after V lost 6 bases and J lost 5 bases. Germline V lookup: CDR1 SQVTM, CDR2 ANQGSEA. This CDR3 spans 19 amino acids. The chain's CDR3 is CSVSQKGGTSRIHHNEQFF. The CDR3 DNA is TGCAGCGTGTCGCAGAAAGGAGGGACTAGCAGAATACACCACAATGAGCAGTTCTTC.

Comment on this clonotype: This may come from a read error, since a much larger clone is one base off. The J gene is TRBJ2-1, the V gene TRBV11-2; no definite D call. V was clipped by 3 bases and J by 6 bases, with 3 bases between them. Germline V lookup: CDR1 SGHAT, CDR2 FQNNGV. The CDR3 covers 11 residues. The CDR3 loop is CASSFFNEQFF. The CDR3 DNA is TGTGCCAGCAGCTTCTTCAATGAGCAGTTCTTC.

The V gene is TRBV20-1, the J gene TRBJ2-7; D gene uncertain. The DNA end is more similar to TRBJ2-4, so the J call may be wrong. The CDR3 runs to 12 residues. The germline gives CDR1 DFQATT, CDR2 SNEGSKA (reference sequence). The CDR3 here is CSARDRASIQYF. The DNA for the CDR3 is TGCAGTGCTAGGGATCGGGCAAGCATTCAGTACTTC.

A few counts support this clonotype. V and J are TRBV7-9 and TRBJ2-1, with 10 bases lining up with TRBD1. The V gene's germline CDR1 is SEHNR and CDR2 FQNEAQ (reference sequence). The CDR3 is made up of 15 amino acids. V lost 5 bases and J lost 6; bases outside the gene matches: 7. The CDR3 DNA sequence: TGTGCCAGCAGCCCAGGACAGGGGGTTGGCAATGAGCAGTTCTTC. This encodes CASSPGQGVGNEQFF.